This is a list of T cell receptor beta chains from one sample in a study of OX40 agonist ivuxolimab in advanced cancers. Measured with immunoSEQ multiplex PCR; TCRdb has only the in-frame clones, and not every one. This table holds about 93,000 clones, about 91% found once. The sequences come from CD4+ or CD8+ T cells sorted from blood, collected in a trial of the OX40 agonist ivuxolimab. These receptors originate from an adult with an advanced solid tumor such as melanoma, head and neck, liver or kidney cancer. The conserved cysteine and the conserved F or W are not part of the CDR3 here. D genes are given only for firm matches.

TRBD1,TRBV6-6,ASRGQVNTEAF
TRBD2,TRBV19,ASSTGLAAGSSYEQY
.,TRBV5-1,ASRLRTATLNYGYT
.,TRBV5-1,ASSYPGNGYT
.,TRBV30,AWSGPSSGANVLT
.,TRBV10-1,ASSATAGRFVEQY
.,TRBV2,ASSPRDYQETQY
.,TRBV6-5,ASSLAEAWNTEAF
.,TRBV21-1,ASSKSGQGAPYYGYT
TRBD1,TRBV30,AWSETGATNEKLF
.,TRBV9,ASSVALRNDGYT
.,TRBV19,VSSIGNTGELF
.,TRBV7-8,ASSFKADSPLH
.,TRBV5-1,ASSLEQGGNSPLH
.,TRBV6-5,ASDRPGSGNTIY
.,TRBV7-9,ASSPRTDGPTGELF
.,TRBV19,ASSIDLNSITFEYEQY
TRBD2,TRBV2,ASRWLAGGGQETQY
.,TRBV5-8,ASSFGSGEQPQH
.,TRBV11-2,ASSLAGPDTIY
.,TRBV5-6,ASSSAGIGGYT
.,TRBV30,AWSRRGRNTGELF
.,TRBV7-8,ASSLADRLYEQY
.,TRBV11-2,ASSLQLNTEAF
.,TRBV18,ASSPQGRGYEQY
TRBD2,TRBV27,ASSWGGTYNEQF
.,TRBV30,AWSPVANTEAF
TRBD1,TRBV28,ASRNRGLRNTEAF
TRBD2,TRBV2,ASSRAVAGVSTDTQY
.,TRBV13,ASSLGFGQPQH
TRBD1,TRBV7-9,ASSLGVTGGNIQY
.,TRBV5-5,ASSFASEQY
.,TRBV6-5,ASGPYLNTEAF
TRBD1,TRBV7-3,ASSLGPPGQGWNIQY
TRBD1,TRBV11-2,ASSRTGDGTEAF
TRBD2,TRBV6-5,ASSPTSGGYNEQF
.,TRBV19,ASNPGGTVHEQY
.,TRBV5-1,ASSLGWGLMNTEAF
TRBD1,TRBV7-9,ASTLQGAYSPLH
.,TRBV29-1,SVGMGSGNTIY
.,TRBV7-9,ASTQGGQDSPLH
.,TRBV14,ASSPPGTPQH
.,TRBV19,ASSGPYGYT
TRBD2,TRBV12-5,ASGLGQRGLGYNEQF
.,TRBV19,ASSGQSVGEKLF
.,TRBV21-1,ASREVDSPLH
.,TRBV10-3,AISEGAVTEAF
TRBD1,TRBV5-5,ASSLTGANGYT